This passage covers 10 T cell receptor beta chains from one sample sequenced in a study of T cells in women clearing cervical HPV infection. TCRdb's table, derived via immunoSEQ multiplex PCR, lists solely in-frame clones and lacks some. The table lists about 30,000 clones. The sequenced sample consisted of blood buffy coat. The receptors shown here come from a woman aged 18 to 75 with a cervical HPV16 infection that either progressed to CIN3+ or cleared (not recorded which).

In the case of this clone: The CDR3 goes on 3 residues after the read ends, and that part is filled in from the germline J gene. This chain joins TRBV5-1 and TRBJ2-1; 7 bases agree with TRBD1. With 0 bases clipped from V and 4 bases from J, the junction kept 4 bases outside the gene matches. Germline assignment: CDR1 SGHRS and CDR2 YFSETQ. The CDR3 totals 15 residues. The CDR3: CASSLDRGKYNEQFF. Incomplete CDR3 DNA: TGCGCCAGCAGCTTGGACAGGGGCAAATACAATGAG. The full variable domain, rest sourced from reference TRBV5-1 and TRBJ2-1, is KAGVTQTPRYLIKTRGQQVTLSCSPISGHRSVSWYQQTPGQGLQFLFEYFSETQRNKGNFPGRFSGRQFSNSRSEMNVSTLELGDSALYLCASSLDRGKYNEQFFGPGTRLTVL.

About this clone: The read comes to an end 3 residues before the CDR3 does, leaving the germline J gene to fill in the end. The rearrangement links TRBV4-2 to TRBJ2-1; 16 bases align to TRBD2. The CDR3 is 16 amino acids. With 4 bases clipped from V and 8 bases from J, the junction kept 5 bases outside the gene matches. CDR1 and CDR2 (germline): LGHNA, YNFKEQ. The CDR3 bases that were read are TGTGCCAGCAGCCTAACCGGGACTAGCGGGAGGGATGAG. Its translation is CASSLTGTSGRDE. Given in full, the CDR3 is CASSLTGTSGRDEQFF.

Comments on this clone: Other DNA variants within this sample encode the same CDR3. Here the CDR3 reads CASSLAPTGNTIYF. The DNA read from the CDR3 is TGTGCCAGCAGCTTAGCGCCGACAGGAAACACC. The V call is TRBV7-9, the J call TRBJ1-3; D remains ambiguous. The CDR3 goes on 3 residues after the read ends, and that part is filled in from the germline J gene. V was cut by 0 bases and J by 4 bases, with 7 bases left in between. There are 14 residues in the CDR3. The germline V gene encodes CDR1 SEHNR and CDR2 FQNEAQ (reference sequence).

A word on this clone: The read is 3 residues too short to cover the CDR3 end, so that end is filled in from the germline J gene. The V and J genes are TRBV2 and TRBJ2-5; 7 bases fit TRBD1. CDR3 length: 14 residues. Germline CDR1 is SNHLY and CDR2 is FYNNEI. Trimming at V came to 10 bases and at J to 4 bases, leaving 12 bases not matched to a gene. The DNA read from the CDR3 is TGTGCCATCCAGCCGGGACAGATTCTAGAGACC. Translation gives CAIQPGQILET. The full CDR3 sequence reads CAIQPGQILETQYF.

As regards this clone: With the read ending 3 residues before the CDR3 end, the germline J gene is used to fill in that end. The chain joins TRBV7-6 to TRBJ2-7; 8 bases are shared with TRBD1. Germline V gene sequence: CDR1 SGHVS, CDR2 FNYEAQ. This CDR3 contains 14 residues. The ends lost 5 bases at V and 6 bases at J; junction bases unmatched: 9. CDR3 region: CASSPRDRSPEQYF. The CDR3 bases that were read are TGTGCCAGCAGCCCCAGGGACAGGAGTCCCGAG.

Worth noting for this clone: Read data end 3 residues before the CDR3 end; the end is taken from the germline J gene. The chain carries TRBV19 and TRBJ1-5, with TRBD1 matching over 7 bases. V gave up 4 bases and J gave up 9 bases; unmatched junction bases: 3. Germline V lookup: CDR1 LNHDA, CDR2 SQIVND (reference sequence). There are 12 residues in the CDR3. This CDR3 reads CASSKDRRPQHF. The part of the CDR3 DNA that was read is TGTGCCAGTAGTAAGGACAGGCGGCCC.

A word on this clone: Read data end 3 residues before the CDR3 end; the end is taken from the germline J gene. This chain joins TRBV11-2 and TRBJ1-2, with D possibly matching TRBD1 (6 bases). Trimming cost V 0 bases and J 5 bases, with 13 bases left between them. The CDR3 covers 15 residues. Germline assignment: CDR1 SGHAT and CDR2 FQNNGV. The sequenced part of the CDR3 DNA is TGTGCCAGCAGCTTAGATTCGGGGGGCCGATATGGC. Its translation: CASSLDSGGRYG. The full CDR3 protein reads CASSLDSGGRYGYTF. Drawing the rest from reference TRBV11-2 and TRBJ1-2, the complete variable domain is EAGVAQSPRYKIIEKRQSVAFWCNPISGHATLYWYQQILGQGPKLLIQFQNNGVVDDSQLPKDRFSAERLKGVDSTLKIQPAKLEDSAVYLCASSLDSGGRYGYTFGSGTRLTVV.

As for this clone: The CDR3 goes on 3 residues after the read ends, and that part is filled in from the germline J gene. This chain joins TRBV7-6 and TRBJ2-3; D might be TRBD2 (5 bases). The CDR3 contains 14 residues. Per the germline V gene, CDR1 is SGHVS and CDR2 is FNYEAQ. Trimming stripped 4 bases from V and 3 bases from J, with 11 bases between. CDR3: CASSYRGSTDTQYF. Partial CDR3 DNA: TGTGCCAGCAGCTACCGCGGGTCGACAGATACG.

In regard to this clone: The read is 3 residues too short to cover the CDR3 end, so that end is filled in from the germline J gene. V gene TRBV5-1 combines with J gene TRBJ1-3; D gene uncertain. V was cut by 1 base and J by 2 bases, with 13 bases left in between. The CDR3 runs to 16 residues. The V gene's germline CDR1 is SGHRS and CDR2 YFSETQ. CDR3 protein: CASSLFSPGTGNTIYF. Partial CDR3 DNA: TGCGCCAGCAGCTTGTTTTCTCCAGGAACTGGAAACACC.

A note on this clone: Coverage ceases 3 residues before the CDR3 finishes, and the germline J gene fills in the end. The chain is built from TRBV2 and TRBJ2-1, with D tentatively TRBD1 (6 bases). Trimming took off 4 bases at V and 5 bases at J, with 18 bases between the two ends. The CDR3 has 16 residues. CDR1 is SNHLY, CDR2 FYNNEI, per germline. CDR3 region: CASSGRGGSADNEQFF. The part of the CDR3 DNA that was read is TGTGCCAGCAGTGGGCGAGGGGGAAGTGCGGACAATGAG. The complete variable domain, with remaining parts taken from reference TRBV2 and TRBJ2-1, reads EPEVTQTPSHQVTQMGQEVILRCVPISNHLYFYWYRQILGQKVEFLVSFYNNEISEKSEIFDDQFSVERPDGSNFTLKIRSTKLEDSAMYFCASSGRGGSADNEQFFGPGTRLTVL.